The 4 T cell receptor beta chains given below trace back to one sample, sequenced in a study of T cell responses to AZD1222 COVID-19 vaccine. The method was immunoSEQ multiplex PCR; TCRdb's version includes in-frame clones alone and lacks a portion of them. The sample has about 150,000 clones; 90% to 95% are singletons. The sample consisted of peripheral blood, taken 28 days after the second AZD1222 dose. These receptors originate from an adult who received the AZD1222 COVID-19 vaccine.

This chain joins TRBV6-5 and TRBJ1-2; perhaps TRBD1 as D (6 bases). Germline V gene sequence: CDR1 MNHEY, CDR2 SVGAGI. The CDR3 sequence is 13 residues long. Trimming took off 6 bases at V and 2 bases at J, with 10 bases between the two ends. The CDR3 bases are TGTGCCAGCAGGCCGGGGGCCAACTATGGCTACACCTTC. Protein sequence: CASRPGANYGYTF.

CDR3 bases: TGTGCCAGCTCACAAACTAAGTTGGACACCGGGGAGCTGTTTTTT. Translation: CASSQTKLDTGELFF. The chain links TRBV18 to TRBJ2-2; D call uncertain. This CDR3 contains 15 residues. Between the trimmed V and J ends, which lost 4 bases and 3 bases, there was a span of 12 bases. Per germline, CDR1 KGHSH and CDR2 LQKENI.

This clone was counted only a few times. This sequence joins TRBV30 and TRBJ1-5, with a tentative D call TRBD1 (5 bases). This CDR3 is 12 amino acids long. The ends were cut back, 2 bases at V and 9 bases at J, with 11 bases in the middle. Germline CDR1 reads GTSNPN; CDR2 reads SVGIG (reference sequence). CDR3 nucleotide sequence: TGTGCCTGGAGTAGGGGACTCCGGCCCCAGCATTTT. Protein sequence: CAWSRGLRPQHF.

As DNA, the CDR3 is TGTGCCAGCAGTTGGGAGGCAGCGGGTATACGCTTCTCCTACGAGCAGTACTTC. Protein product: CASSWEAAGIRFSYEQYF. The chain has TRBV28 and TRBJ2-7; the D gene is possibly TRBD2 (6 bases). The V end lost 4 bases, the J end lost 0 bases, and 22 bases lay between the germline ends. CDR1 MDHEN and CDR2 SYDVKM come from the germline V gene. CDR3 size: 18 residues.